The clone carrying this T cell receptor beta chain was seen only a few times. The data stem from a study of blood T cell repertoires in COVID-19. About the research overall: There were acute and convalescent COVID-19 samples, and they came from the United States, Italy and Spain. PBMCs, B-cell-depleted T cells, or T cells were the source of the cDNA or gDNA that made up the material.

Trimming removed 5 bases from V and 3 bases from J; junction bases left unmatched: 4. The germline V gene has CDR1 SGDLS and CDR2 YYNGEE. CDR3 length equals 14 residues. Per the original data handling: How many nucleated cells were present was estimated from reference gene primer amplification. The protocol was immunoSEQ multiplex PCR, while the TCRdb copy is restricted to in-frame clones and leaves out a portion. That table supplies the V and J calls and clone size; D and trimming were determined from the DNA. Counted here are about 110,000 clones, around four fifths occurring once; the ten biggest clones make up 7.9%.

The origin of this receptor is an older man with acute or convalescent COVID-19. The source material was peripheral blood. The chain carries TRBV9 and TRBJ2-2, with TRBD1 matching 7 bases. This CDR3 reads CASRQGSDTGELFF. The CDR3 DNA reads TGTGCCAGCAGACAGGGGTCGGACACCGGGGAGCTGTTTTTT.